The 13 T cell receptor beta chains below all came from one sample that was sequenced in a study of T cell clones after liver transplantation. TCRdb's table, derived via immunoSEQ multiplex PCR, lists solely in-frame clones and lacks some. The table has about 99,000 clones, around 86% seen once. Sequenced material: CD4+ T cells from blood, taken before liver transplant. The receptors were gathered from a human donor who received a liver transplant.

The chain employs TRBV15 and TRBJ1-2; D not resolved. The CDR3 length is 14 residues. V was shortened by 2 bases and J by 8 bases, with 15 bases between the two germline ends. Germline lookup yields CDR1 LNHNV and CDR2 YYDKDF (reference sequence). In DNA form, the CDR3 reads TGTGCCACCAGCAGACCGGACCCTCTGACGGGCTACACCTTC. It codes for CATSRPDPLTGYTF. The full variable domain, completed using reference TRBV15 and TRBJ1-2, is DAMVIQNPRYQVTQFGKPVTLSCSQTLNHNVMYWYQQKSSQAPKLLFHYYDKDFNNEADTPDNFQSRRPNTSFCFLDIRSPGLGDTAMYLCATSRPDPLTGYTFGSGTRLTVV.

The chain combines TRBV4-1 with TRBJ1-4; 7 positions agree with TRBD1. The CDR3 runs to 17 residues. Trimming cost V 0 bases and J 8 bases; bases outside gene matches: 12. Looked up from germline, CDR1 is MGHRA and CDR2 is YSYEKL. DNA of the CDR3: TGCGCCAGCAGCCAAGATCCCTCCGGGACAGCTGAGGAAAAACTGTTTTTT. Amino acid sequence: CASSQDPSGTAEEKLFF.

The chain joins TRBV2 to TRBJ2-7; maybe TRBD1 (6 bases). The CDR3 loop spans 13 amino acids. Germline V gene lookup returns CDR1 SNHLY and CDR2 FYNNEI. With 8 bases removed from V and 2 bases from J, the gap between germline ends came to 13 bases. CDR3 nucleotides: TGTGCCAGCGCTGGGACACAAACCTACGAGCAGTACTTC. Amino acid sequence: CASAGTQTYEQYF.

V and J are TRBV2 and TRBJ1-1; 8 bases map to TRBD1. J gave up 5 bases and V 8 bases, and 16 bases lay outside the gene matches. This CDR3 comprises 16 residues. CDR1 and CDR2 (germline): SNHLY, FYNNEI. CDR3 bases: TGTGCCAGCGTCACCCCCTTGAGGACAGGGAGAACTGAAGCTTTCTTT. Translated: CASVTPLRTGRTEAFF.

This sequence joins TRBV9 and TRBJ1-3; 11 bases line up with TRBD1. Trimming cost V 4 bases and J 0 bases; bases outside gene matches: 3. Germline V gene sequence: CDR1 SGDLS, CDR2 YYNGEE. The CDR3 is 16 amino acids. CDR3 protein: CASSTGTGGSGNTIYF. The DNA for the CDR3 is TGTGCCAGCAGCACCGGGACAGGGGGCTCTGGAAACACCATATATTTT.

The chain links TRBV28 to TRBJ1-2; D is possibly TRBD1 (6 bases). This CDR3 has 14 amino acids. V dropped 0 bases and J dropped 8 bases, with 13 bases sitting between them. The germline CDR1 and CDR2 sequences are MDHEN and SYDVKM. The CDR3 DNA reads TGTGCCAGCAGTTTATGGGCACAGGGCTCCGGCTACACCTTC. As protein: CASSLWAQGSGYTF.

This clone has a handful of counts. The chain uses TRBV6-1 and TRBJ2-2; tentatively, D is TRBD1 or TRBD2 (5 bases each). The CDR3 is 15 amino acids. Trimming removed 4 bases at V and 7 bases at J, with 16 bases between. Germline V lookup: CDR1 MNHNS, CDR2 SASEGT. Here the CDR3 DNA reads TGTGCCAGCAGTGCCGACAGTGCGAGGGTCGGGGAGCTGTTTTTT. Encoded protein: CASSADSARVGELFF.

The rearrangement uses TRBV9 and TRBJ2-1; no definite D call. With 2 bases removed from V and 2 bases from J, the gap between germline ends came to 14 bases. CDR1 SGDLS and CDR2 YYNGEE come from the germline V gene. The CDR3 runs to 16 residues. In nucleotides, the CDR3 is TGTGCCAGCAGCGTCAGCCAACTAAGCCCCTACAATGAGCAGTTCTTC. Translated, it gives CASSVSQLSPYNEQFF.

The chain has TRBV6-1 and TRBJ1-5; D is unclear. Germline CDR1 is MNHNS and CDR2 is SASEGT. With 3 bases removed from V and 11 bases from J, the gap between germline ends came to 14 bases. The CDR3 loop spans 13 amino acids. This CDR3 reads CASSDLRGTAQHF. CDR3 nucleotide sequence: TGTGCCAGCAGTGACCTCCGGGGAACGGCCCAGCATTTT.

The V and J genes are TRBV5-6 and TRBJ2-2; D possibly corresponds to TRBD2 (5 bases). Germline V gene sequence: CDR1 SGHDT, CDR2 YYEEEE. This CDR3 has 13 amino acids. Trimming left V 0 bases short and J 7 bases short, with 7 bases between. The CDR3, as DNA: TGTGCCAGCAGCTTGGCGGGGTTCGGGGAGCTGTTTTTT. Its protein is CASSLAGFGELFF.

The genes are TRBV19 and TRBJ2-7, with 10 bases fitting TRBD1. Germline assignment: CDR1 LNHDA and CDR2 SQIVND (reference sequence). CDR3 length: 16 residues. With 3 bases clipped from V and 4 bases from J, the junction kept 9 bases outside the gene matches. The CDR3 sequence: CASSIFIGTGAYEQYF. The CDR3, as DNA: TGTGCCAGTAGTATCTTTATTGGGACAGGGGCATACGAGCAGTACTTC.

The chain combines TRBV6-9 with TRBJ2-7; tentatively, D is TRBD1 (6 bases). V shed 3 bases and J shed 4 bases, with 16 bases lying between them. The CDR3 contains 15 residues. CDR1 and CDR2 from the germline V gene are MNHGY and SVAAGI. This CDR3 reads CASSYSIKQGYEQYF. CDR3 bases: TGTGCCAGCAGTTACTCGATTAAACAGGGTTACGAGCAGTACTTC.

To note about this clone: The same CDR3 arises from other DNA sequences in this sample as well. The chain recombines TRBV19 with TRBJ1-5; D remains unclear. Germline V gene data show CDR1 as LNHDA and CDR2 as SQIVND (reference sequence). Trimming shortened V by 3 bases and J by 4 bases, and 4 bases separated the two germline ends. There are 12 residues in the CDR3. CDR3 sequence: CASSISNQPQHF. In DNA form, the CDR3 reads TGTGCCAGTAGTATCTCTAATCAGCCCCAGCATTTT.